The 20 T cell receptor beta chains given below trace back to one sample, sequenced in a study of T cell responses to AZD1222 COVID-19 vaccine. Here immunoSEQ multiplex PCR was the method, and the copy in TCRdb shows in-frame clones only, minus some. The sample shows roughly 200,000 clones, 88% of them seen only once. The material sequenced was peripheral blood, taken on day 0 of AZD1222 vaccination. These receptors were collected from an adult in good health.

The chain employs TRBV4-1 and TRBJ1-1; D remains unclear. The CDR3 totals 14 residues. Germline CDR1 MGHRA, CDR2 YSYEKL. Trimming took 1 base from V and 10 from J, leaving 16 bases between them. Here the CDR3 DNA reads TGCGCCAGCAGCCAAGGATCTCTACCCGATGGAGCTTTCTTT. This gives the protein CASSQGSLPDGAFF.

This rearrangement joins TRBV15 to TRBJ1-5; the D gene is possibly TRBD1 (6 bases). Trimming pared 0 bases from V and 6 bases from J, leaving 15 bases between. CDR1 is LNHNV, CDR2 YYDKDF, per germline (reference sequence). CDR3 length: 16 amino acids. This chain's CDR3 is CATSRDHAGVGQPQHF. The CDR3 bases are TGTGCCACCAGCAGAGATCATGCAGGGGTCGGTCAGCCCCAGCATTTT.

The J gene is TRBJ1-5, the V gene TRBV4-3; possibly TRBD1 for D (5 bases). V lost 0 bases and J 4 bases, leaving 13 bases between the germline ends. CDR3 length equals 16 residues. Germline CDR1 is LGHNA and CDR2 is YSLEER. The CDR3 spells CASSQDWQGGNQPQHF. CDR3 coding DNA: TGCGCCAGCAGCCAAGACTGGCAGGGTGGGAATCAGCCCCAGCATTTT.

The chain couples TRBV14 to TRBJ2-1; no clear D. Germline V lookup: CDR1 SGHDN, CDR2 FVKESK. The CDR3 contains 13 residues. The V gene lost 1 base and the J gene lost 7 bases, with 8 bases spanning the gap. The DNA for the CDR3 is TGTGCCAGCAGCCAAGTCTTGGGGAATGAGCAGTTCTTC. This gives the protein CASSQVLGNEQFF.

V is TRBV6-5 and J is TRBJ2-7, with D perhaps given as TRBD1 or TRBD2 (5 bases each). V was shortened by 8 bases and J by 2 bases, with 16 bases between the two germline ends. CDR1 and CDR2 from the germline V gene are MNHEY and SVGAGI. There are 14 residues in the CDR3. CDR3 in amino acids: CASEGSFTPYEQYF. CDR3 coding DNA: TGTGCCAGCGAGGGGTCCTTTACTCCCTACGAGCAGTACTTC.

J is TRBJ1-1 and V is TRBV5-1; no reliable D call. The CDR3 is made up of 13 amino acids. V lost 4 bases to trimming and J lost 3 bases, with 10 bases between them. Germline CDR1 is SGHRS and CDR2 is YFSETQ. CDR3 nucleotides: TGCGCCAGCAGCCTCCTTGGGGACACTGAAGCTTTCTTT. The encoded protein is CASSLLGDTEAFF. The full variable domain, its missing parts supplied by reference TRBV5-1 and TRBJ1-1, is KAGVTQTPRYLIKTRGQQVTLSCSPISGHRSVSWYQQTPGQGLQFLFEYFSETQRNKGNFPGRFSGRQFSNSRSEMNVSTLELGDSALYLCASSLLGDTEAFFGQGTRLTVV.

V and J are TRBV5-1 and TRBJ2-1, with 10 positions matching TRBD1. V shed 0 bases and J 2 bases; nucleotides not matched to a gene: 5. The germline V gene has CDR1 SGHRS and CDR2 YFSETQ. The CDR3 spans 17 residues. CDR3 sequence (DNA): TGCGCCAGCAGCTTGGCGTTCGGGACAGGGGCCTACAATGAGCAGTTCTTC. Protein: CASSLAFGTGAYNEQFF.

This chain connects TRBV7-9 to TRBJ1-3, with a tentative D call TRBD1 (6 bases). V shed 4 bases and J shed 8 bases, with 15 bases lying between them. Germline-derived CDR1 and CDR2 are SEHNR and FQNEAQ (reference sequence). This CDR3 is 14 amino acids long. The CDR3 region has the DNA TGTGCCAGCAGCTCCGGGACAACAGTCGACACCATATATTTT. It is translated as CASSSGTTVDTIYF.

This chain connects TRBV2 to TRBJ2-7, with TRBD2 matching over 12 bases. Germline V gene lookup returns CDR1 SNHLY and CDR2 FYNNEI. V gave up 2 bases and J gave up 12 bases; unmatched junction bases: 11. The CDR3 has 15 residues. CDR3 sequence: CASSELQSGGLAGYF. DNA of the CDR3: TGTGCCAGCAGTGAATTGCAGTCAGGGGGACTAGCGGGGTACTTC.

The V call is TRBV18, the J call TRBJ2-5, with no clear D. Germline V gene sequence: CDR1 KGHSH, CDR2 LQKENI. Trimming left V 3 bases short and J 3 bases short, with 8 bases between. The CDR3 totals 13 residues. The CDR3: CASSPIQKETQYF. CDR3 DNA: TGTGCCAGCTCACCGATCCAAAAAGAGACCCAGTACTTC.

The genes are TRBV2 and TRBJ2-7; D perhaps matches TRBD2 (6 bases). Per germline, CDR1 SNHLY and CDR2 FYNNEI. This CDR3 region has 14 residues. V dropped 4 bases and J dropped 0 bases, with 10 bases sitting between them. CDR3 bases: TGTGCCAGCAGTGTGGCGGGGACCTCCTACGAGCAGTACTTC. It translates to CASSVAGTSYEQYF.

The V gene is TRBV9, the J gene TRBJ2-7; the D gene is possibly TRBD2 (6 bases). Per germline, CDR1 SGDLS and CDR2 YYNGEE. With 7 bases removed from V and 7 bases from J, the gap between germline ends came to 21 bases. The CDR3 totals 14 residues. CDR3 sequence (DNA): TGTGCCAGCGGATCCGGAGGGGCAGTCTCGGAGCAGTACTTC. This encodes CASGSGGAVSEQYF.

This chain joins TRBV19 and TRBJ1-5; D unclear. The CDR3 runs to 15 residues. The germline CDR1 and CDR2 sequences are LNHDA and SQIVND (reference sequence). Trimming removed 5 bases from V and 6 bases from J, with 17 bases in between. CDR3 sequence (DNA): TGTGCCAGTAGTGAGCGTAATGACTTCATTCAGCCCCAGCATTTT. Its translation is CASSERNDFIQPQHF.

CDR3 bases: TGTGCCAGCAGCTTGGAGTGGGGGTCTGGAAACACCATATATTTT. As protein: CASSLEWGSGNTIYF. V and J are TRBV5-5 and TRBJ1-3; perhaps TRBD1 as D (5 bases). Deletions cut 0 bases from V and 1 base from J, with 8 bases between. CDR3 length: 15 residues. The germline V gene has CDR1 SGHKS and CDR2 YYEKEE (reference sequence).

The chain couples TRBV2 to TRBJ1-4; D is possibly TRBD1 (5 bases). Germline CDR1 is SNHLY and CDR2 is FYNNEI. The CDR3 covers 13 residues. V lost 5 bases and J 4 bases, leaving 8 bases between the germline ends. For the CDR3, the DNA is TGTGCCAGCAGTCGCCAGGGTAATGAAAAACTGTTTTTT. This sequence encodes CASSRQGNEKLFF.

The chain couples TRBV5-4 to TRBJ1-4; TRBD1 matches at 9 bases. Looked up from germline, CDR1 is SGHNT and CDR2 is YYREEE (reference sequence). This CDR3 spans 14 amino acids. V dropped 3 bases and J dropped 6; count of bases not matched to a gene: 3. This chain's CDR3 is CASSSDRGHEKLFF. CDR3 bases: TGTGCCAGCAGCTCGGACAGGGGCCATGAAAAACTGTTTTTT.

The chain uses TRBV6-5 and TRBJ2-7; maybe TRBD1 (8 bases). Trimming took off 4 bases at V and 6 bases at J, with 16 bases between the two ends. There are 14 residues in the CDR3. Germline V gives CDR1 MNHEY, CDR2 SVGAGI. The CDR3 spells CASSSKQGGLEQYF. The CDR3 DNA follows: TGTGCCAGCAGTTCCAAACAGGGGGGGCTCGAGCAGTACTTC.

The chain employs TRBV7-2 and TRBJ1-6; weak D call: TRBD1 (6 bases). The CDR3 runs to 14 residues. Germline V lookup: CDR1 SGHTA, CDR2 FQGNSA. Trimming shortened V by 6 bases and J by 7 bases, and 13 bases separated the two germline ends. The CDR3, as DNA: TGTGCCAGCAGGCAAAGACAGGCCAATTCACCCCTCCACTTT. Encoded protein: CASRQRQANSPLHF.

The V gene is TRBV12-3 or TRBV12-4, the J gene TRBJ1-5; D gene ambiguous. The V end lost 5 bases, the J end lost 7 bases, and 12 bases lay between the germline ends. The length of the CDR3 is 13 residues. The DNA of the CDR3 is TGTGCCAGCAGTCCAGGTCCCGGGCAGCCCCAGCATTTT. Its protein product is CASSPGPGQPQHF.

The chain recombines TRBV7-3 with TRBJ2-3; D is ambiguous. V was clipped by 5 bases and J by 5 bases, with 14 bases between them. Looked up from germline, CDR1 is SGHTA and CDR2 is FQGTGA. CDR3 size: 14 residues. CDR3 in amino acids: CASSPGLGKDTQYF. The DNA of the CDR3 is TGTGCCAGCAGCCCCGGCCTTGGGAAAGATACGCAGTATTTT. Together with reference TRBV7-3 and TRBJ2-3, the CDR3 gives the full variable domain: GAGVSQTPSNKVTEKGKYVELRCDPISGHTALYWYRQSLGQGPEFLIYFQGTGAADDSGLPNDRFFAVRPEGSVSTLKIQRTERGDSAVYLCASSPGLGKDTQYFGPGTRLTVL.